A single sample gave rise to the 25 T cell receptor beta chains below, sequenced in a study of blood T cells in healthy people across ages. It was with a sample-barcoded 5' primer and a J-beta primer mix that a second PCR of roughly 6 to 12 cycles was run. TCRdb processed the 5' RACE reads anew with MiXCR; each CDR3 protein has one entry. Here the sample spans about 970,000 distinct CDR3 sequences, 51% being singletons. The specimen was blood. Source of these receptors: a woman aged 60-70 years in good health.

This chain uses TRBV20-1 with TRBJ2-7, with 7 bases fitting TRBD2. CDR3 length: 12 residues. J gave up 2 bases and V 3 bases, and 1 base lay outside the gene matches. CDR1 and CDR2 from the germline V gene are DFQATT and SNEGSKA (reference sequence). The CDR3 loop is CSARGLTYEQYF. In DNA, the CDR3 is TGCAGTGCTAGGGGACTAACCTACGAGCAGTACTTC.

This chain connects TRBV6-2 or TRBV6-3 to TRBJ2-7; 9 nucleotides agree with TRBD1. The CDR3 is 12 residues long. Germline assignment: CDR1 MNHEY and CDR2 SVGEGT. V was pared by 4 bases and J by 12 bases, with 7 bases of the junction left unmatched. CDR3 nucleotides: TGTGCCAGCAGTTTTACAGGGGGCACTTCGTACTTC. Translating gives CASSFTGGTSYF.

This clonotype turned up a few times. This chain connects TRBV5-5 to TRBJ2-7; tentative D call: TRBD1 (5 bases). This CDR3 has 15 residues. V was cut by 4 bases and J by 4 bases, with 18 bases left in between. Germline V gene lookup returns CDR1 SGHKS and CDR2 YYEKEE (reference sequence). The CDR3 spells CASSTDRQNVYEQYF. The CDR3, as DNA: TGTGCCAGCAGCACCGACAGACAAAACGTTTACGAGCAGTACTTC. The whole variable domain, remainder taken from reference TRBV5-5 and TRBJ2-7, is DAGVTQSPTHLIKTRGQQVTLRCSPISGHKSVSWYQQVLGQGPQFIFQYYEKEERGRGNFPDRFSARQFPNYSSELNVNALLLGDSALYLCASSTDRQNVYEQYFGPGTRLTVT.

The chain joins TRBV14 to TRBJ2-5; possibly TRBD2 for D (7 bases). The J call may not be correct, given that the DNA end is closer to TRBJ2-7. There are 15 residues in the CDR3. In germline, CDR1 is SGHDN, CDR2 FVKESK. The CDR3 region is CASSQGTGRGFEQYF. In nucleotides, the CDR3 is TGTGCCAGCAGCCAAGGGACGGGGAGGGGGTTCGAGCAGTACTTC.

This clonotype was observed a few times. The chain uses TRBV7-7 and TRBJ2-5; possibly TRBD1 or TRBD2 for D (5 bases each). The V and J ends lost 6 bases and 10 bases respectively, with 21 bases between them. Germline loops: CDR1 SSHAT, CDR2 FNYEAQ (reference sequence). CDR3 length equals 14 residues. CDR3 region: CASSRELTVPFQYF. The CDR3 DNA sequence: TGTGCCAGCAGTCGGGAATTGACAGTCCCCTTCCAGTACTTC.

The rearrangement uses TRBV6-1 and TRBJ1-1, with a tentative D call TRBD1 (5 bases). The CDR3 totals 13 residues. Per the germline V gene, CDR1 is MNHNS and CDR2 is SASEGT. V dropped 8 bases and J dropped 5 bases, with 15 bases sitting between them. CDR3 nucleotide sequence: TGTGCCAGCCCAAAGGCAGGGCGAACTGAAGCTTTCTTT. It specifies CASPKAGRTEAFF.

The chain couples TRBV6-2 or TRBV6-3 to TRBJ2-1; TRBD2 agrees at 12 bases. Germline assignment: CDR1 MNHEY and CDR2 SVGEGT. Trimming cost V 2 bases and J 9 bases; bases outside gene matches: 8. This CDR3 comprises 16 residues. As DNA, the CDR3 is TGTGCCAGCAGTTACGGGAGGACTAGCGGGAACCCTGAGCAGTTCTTC. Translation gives CASSYGRTSGNPEQFF.

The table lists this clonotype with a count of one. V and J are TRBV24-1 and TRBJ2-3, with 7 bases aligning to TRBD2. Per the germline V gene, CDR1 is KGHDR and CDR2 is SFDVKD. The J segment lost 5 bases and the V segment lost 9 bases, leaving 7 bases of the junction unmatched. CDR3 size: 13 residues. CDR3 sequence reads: CATEGRAIDTQYF. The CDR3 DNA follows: TGTGCCACCGAAGGGAGGGCCATAGATACGCAGTATTTT.

The CDR3 DNA sequence: TGTGCCAGCAGCCCCCGAGCCATTGGGACTAGCGGGATAAGAATCACCCACGAGAAGACCCAGTACTTC. This codes for CASSPRAIGTSGIRITHEKTQYF. This chain links TRBV11-2 with TRBJ2-5; TRBD2 aligns across 13 bases. There are 23 residues in the CDR3. Germline-derived CDR1 and CDR2 are SGHAT and FQNNGV. Unmatched junction bases numbered 30, after V lost 5 bases and J lost 6 bases. The variable domain in full, completed from reference TRBV11-2 and TRBJ2-5, reads EAGVAQSPRYKIIEKRQSVAFWCNPISGHATLYWYQQILGQGPKLLIQFQNNGVVDDSQLPKDRFSAERLKGVDSTLKIQPAKLEDSAVYLCASSPRAIGTSGIRITHEKTQYFGPGTRLLVL.

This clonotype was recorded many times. The CDR3 is CASSLDRSGANVLTF. The CDR3, as DNA: TGTGCCAGCAGCTTAGATCGGTCTGGGGCCAACGTCCTGACTTTC. The chain combines TRBV7-2 with TRBJ2-6; D not resolved. This CDR3 has 15 residues. Germline CDR1 is SGHTA and CDR2 is FQGNSA. V gave up 1 base and J gave up 1 base, with 5 bases separating them.

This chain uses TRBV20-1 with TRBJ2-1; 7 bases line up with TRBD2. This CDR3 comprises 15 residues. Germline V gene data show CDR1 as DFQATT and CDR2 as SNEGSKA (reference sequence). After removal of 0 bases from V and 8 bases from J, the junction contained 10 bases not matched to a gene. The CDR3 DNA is TGCAGTGCTAGAGAGGGGACTATCCGAGGCGATGAGCAGTTCTTC. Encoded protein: CSAREGTIRGDEQFF.

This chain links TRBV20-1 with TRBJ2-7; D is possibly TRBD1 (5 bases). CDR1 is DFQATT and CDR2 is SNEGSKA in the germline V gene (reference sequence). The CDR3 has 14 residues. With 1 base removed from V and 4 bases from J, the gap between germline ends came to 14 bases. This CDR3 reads CSARVPETEYEQYF. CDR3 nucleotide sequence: TGCAGTGCTAGAGTACCTGAGACAGAATACGAGCAGTACTTC.

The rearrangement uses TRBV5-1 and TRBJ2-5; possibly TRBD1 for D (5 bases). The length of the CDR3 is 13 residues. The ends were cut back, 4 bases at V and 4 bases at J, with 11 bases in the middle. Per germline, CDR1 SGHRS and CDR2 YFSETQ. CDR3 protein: CASSTDSRETQYF. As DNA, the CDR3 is TGCGCCAGCAGCACTGACAGCAGAGAGACCCAGTACTTC.

The chain's CDR3 is CASSLAPGRDGNYGYTF. The CDR3 nucleotides read TGCGCCAGCAGCTTGGCCCCTGGCAGGGACGGTAACTATGGCTACACCTTC. The J gene is TRBJ1-2, the V gene TRBV5-1; TRBD1 might be the D (5 bases). The CDR3 has 17 amino acids. From germline, CDR1 is SGHRS and CDR2 YFSETQ. V gave up 0 bases and J gave up 1 base, with 16 bases separating them. Complete variable domain (other parts from reference TRBV5-1 and TRBJ1-2): KAGVTQTPRYLIKTRGQQVTLSCSPISGHRSVSWYQQTPGQGLQFLFEYFSETQRNKGNFPGRFSGRQFSNSRSEMNVSTLELGDSALYLCASSLAPGRDGNYGYTFGSGTRLTVV.

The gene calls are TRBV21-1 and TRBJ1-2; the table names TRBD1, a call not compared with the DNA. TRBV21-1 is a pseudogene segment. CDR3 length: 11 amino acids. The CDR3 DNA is TGTGCCAGTGGGGGGTCGTTTGGCTACACCTTC. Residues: CASGGSFGYTF.

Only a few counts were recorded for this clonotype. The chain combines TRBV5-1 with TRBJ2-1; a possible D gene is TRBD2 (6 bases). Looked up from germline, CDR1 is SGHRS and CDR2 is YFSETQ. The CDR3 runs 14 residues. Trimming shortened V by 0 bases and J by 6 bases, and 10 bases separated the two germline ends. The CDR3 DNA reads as TGCGCCAGCAGCTTGGCGGGGGAGGCCAATGAGCAGTTCTTC. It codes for CASSLAGEANEQFF.

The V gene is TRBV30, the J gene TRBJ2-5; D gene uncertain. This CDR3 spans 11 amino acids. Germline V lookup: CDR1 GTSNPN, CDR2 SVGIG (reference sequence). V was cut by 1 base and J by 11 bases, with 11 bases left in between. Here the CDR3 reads CAWSDRYEQYF. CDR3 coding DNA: TGTGCCTGGAGTGACCGGTATGAGCAGTACTTC.

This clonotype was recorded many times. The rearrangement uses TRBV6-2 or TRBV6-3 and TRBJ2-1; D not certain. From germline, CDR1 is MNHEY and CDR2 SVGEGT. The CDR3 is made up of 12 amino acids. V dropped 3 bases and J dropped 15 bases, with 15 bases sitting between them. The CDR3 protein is CASSYGQEKWFF. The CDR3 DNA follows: TGTGCCAGCAGTTATGGCCAGGAGAAATGGTTCTTC.

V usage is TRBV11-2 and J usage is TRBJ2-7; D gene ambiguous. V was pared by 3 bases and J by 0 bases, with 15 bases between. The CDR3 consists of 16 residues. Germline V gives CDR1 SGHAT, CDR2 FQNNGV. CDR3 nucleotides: TGTGCCAGCAGCTTGGTTAGCCCTTACAGCTCCTACGAGCAGTACTTC. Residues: CASSLVSPYSSYEQYF.

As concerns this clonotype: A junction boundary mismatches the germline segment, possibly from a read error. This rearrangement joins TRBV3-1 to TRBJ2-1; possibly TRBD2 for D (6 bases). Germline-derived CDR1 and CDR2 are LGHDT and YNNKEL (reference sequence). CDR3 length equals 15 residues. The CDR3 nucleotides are TGTGCCGGCAGCCCGGGGGAGGACCATGACAATGAGCAGTTCTTC. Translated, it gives CAGSPGEDHDNEQFF.

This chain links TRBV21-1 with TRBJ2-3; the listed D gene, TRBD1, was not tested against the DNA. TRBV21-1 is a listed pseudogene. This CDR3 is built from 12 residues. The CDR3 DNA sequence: TGTGCCAGCAGCAAATTAGGGGTTACGCAGTATTTT. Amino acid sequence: CASSKLGVTQYF.

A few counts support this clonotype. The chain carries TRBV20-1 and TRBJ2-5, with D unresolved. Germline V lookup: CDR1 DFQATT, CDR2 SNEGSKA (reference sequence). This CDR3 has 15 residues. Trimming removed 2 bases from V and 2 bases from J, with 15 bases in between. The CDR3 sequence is CSARPLDGRQETQYF. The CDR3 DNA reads TGCAGTGCTAGACCACTTGACGGCCGACAAGAGACCCAGTACTTC.

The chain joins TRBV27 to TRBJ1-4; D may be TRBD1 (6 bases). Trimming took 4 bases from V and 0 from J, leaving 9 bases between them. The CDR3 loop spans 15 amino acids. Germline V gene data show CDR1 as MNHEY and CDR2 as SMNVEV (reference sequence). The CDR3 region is CASSSQGSTNEKLFF. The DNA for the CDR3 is TGTGCCAGCAGTTCACAGGGCTCAACTAATGAAAAACTGTTTTTT.

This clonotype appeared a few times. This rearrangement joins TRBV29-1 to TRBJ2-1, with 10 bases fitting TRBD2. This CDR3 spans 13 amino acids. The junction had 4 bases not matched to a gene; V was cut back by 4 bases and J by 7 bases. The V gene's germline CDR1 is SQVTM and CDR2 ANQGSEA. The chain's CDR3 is CSVGPSGSNEQFF. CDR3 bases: TGCAGCGTTGGCCCTAGCGGGAGTAATGAGCAGTTCTTC.

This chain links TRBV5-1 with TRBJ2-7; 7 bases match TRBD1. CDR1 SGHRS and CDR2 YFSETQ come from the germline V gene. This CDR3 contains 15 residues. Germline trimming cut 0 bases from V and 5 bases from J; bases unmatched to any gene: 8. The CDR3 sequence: CASSLGDRVKHEQYF. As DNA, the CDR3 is TGCGCCAGCAGCTTGGGAGACAGGGTTAAGCACGAGCAGTACTTC.